The 23 T cell receptor beta chains below were found in one sample sequenced in a study of control samples from healthy donors and cancer patients. Clones were read by immunoSEQ multiplex PCR, and TCRdb kept only the in-frame ones, dropping some. The sample lists approximately 190,000 clones; over 80% were seen once. The sequencing sample was made of blood. These receptors were collected from a man aged 30-40 years in good health.

This sequence joins TRBV30 and TRBJ2-2; D is perhaps TRBD1 (6 bases). The germline gives CDR1 GTSNPN, CDR2 SVGIG (reference sequence). V was cut by 4 bases and J by 5 bases, with 11 bases left in between. The CDR3 runs to 13 residues. The CDR3 coding sequence is TGTGCCTGGAAAGATCAGGGGACCGGGGAGCTGTTTTTT. This encodes CAWKDQGTGELFF.

This sequence joins TRBV19 and TRBJ2-7, with TRBD1 matching 10 bases. The ends lost 3 bases at V and 3 bases at J; junction bases unmatched: 5. Germline CDR1 and CDR2: LNHDA and SQIVND (reference sequence). This CDR3 has 15 amino acids. The chain's CDR3 is CASSIGQGGDYEQYF. DNA for the CDR3: TGTGCCAGTAGTATCGGACAGGGGGGAGACTACGAGCAGTACTTC.

The chain carries TRBV6-1 and TRBJ1-5; no firm D call. The CDR3 runs to 15 residues. The V end was cut by 2 bases, the J end by 0 bases, with 8 bases between. The germline gives CDR1 MNHNS, CDR2 SASEGT. CDR3 loop: CASSEQTYSNQPQHF. CDR3 DNA: TGTGCCAGCAGTGAACAGACTTATAGCAATCAGCCCCAGCATTTT.

The chain recombines TRBV27 with TRBJ2-1; D remains ambiguous. Germline V lookup: CDR1 MNHEY, CDR2 SMNVEV (reference sequence). V lost 6 bases and J lost 5, with 11 bases in between. CDR3 length: 13 residues. CDR3 DNA sequence: TGTGCCAGCAGCGACAAAGATCACAATGAGCAGTTCTTC. It yields the protein CASSDKDHNEQFF.

In this sample, this clone turned up once. The V gene is TRBV5-6, the J gene TRBJ1-2, with a weak D call TRBD1 (6 bases). The CDR3 has 15 amino acids. The V gene lost 0 bases and the J gene lost 6 bases, with 15 bases spanning the gap. Germline lookup yields CDR1 SGHDT and CDR2 YYEEEE. CDR3 sequence reads: CASSLGENRVDGYTF. The DNA for the CDR3 is TGTGCCAGCAGCTTGGGGGAGAACAGGGTGGATGGCTACACCTTC.

The chain combines TRBV3-1 (or the pseudogene TRBV3-2) with TRBJ2-1, with 11 bases aligning to TRBD2. Trimming cost V 2 bases and J 8 bases; bases outside gene matches: 8. The CDR3 has 16 residues. From germline, CDR1 is LGHDT and CDR2 YNNKEL (reference sequence). Here the CDR3 reads CASSQPLTSGVDEQFF. CDR3 nucleotides: TGTGCCAGCAGCCAACCTTTGACTAGCGGGGTAGATGAGCAGTTCTTC.

This chain joins TRBV7-9 and TRBJ2-3; D gene unclear. The CDR3 length is 16 residues. Germline CDR1 reads SEHNR; CDR2 reads FQNEAQ (reference sequence). V gave up 1 base and J gave up 3 bases, with 14 bases separating them. The CDR3 DNA is TGTGCCAGCAGCTTAGGCCACTTAGAAGGAACAGATACGCAGTATTTT. Its translation is CASSLGHLEGTDTQYF. Combining the CDR3 with reference TRBV7-9 and TRBJ2-3 gives the whole variable domain DTGVSQNPRHKITKRGQNVTFRCDPISEHNRLYWYRQTLGQGPEFLTYFQNEAQLEKSRLLSDRFSAERPKGSFSTLEIQRTEQGDSAMYLCASSLGHLEGTDTQYFGPGTRLTVL.

This rearrangement joins TRBV30 to TRBJ1-1; TRBD1 aligns across 7 bases. Germline CDR1 and CDR2: GTSNPN and SVGIG (reference sequence). CDR3 length equals 14 residues. V shed 8 bases, J shed 5 bases, and the junction held 14 bases outside the gene matches. As DNA, the CDR3 is TGTGCCGGGATTTACTCCAGGGGGGGGACTGAAGCTTTCTTT. This encodes CAGIYSRGGTEAFF.

The chain employs TRBV7-3 and TRBJ1-1; the D is unclear. Germline assignment: CDR1 SGHTA and CDR2 FQGTGA. The germline V and J ends were trimmed by 2 bases and 2 bases, with 6 bases remaining between them. The CDR3 totals 13 residues. CDR3 protein: CASSLQGNTEAFF. In DNA, the CDR3 is TGTGCCAGCAGCTTACAAGGTAACACTGAAGCTTTCTTT.

The chain combines TRBV19 with TRBJ1-4; D unclear. This CDR3 has 17 amino acids. Trimming removed 7 bases at V and 0 bases at J, with 18 bases between. CDR1 is LNHDA and CDR2 is SQIVND in the germline V gene (reference sequence). The CDR3 loop reads CASTPRRAGATNEKLFF. CDR3 nucleotides: TGTGCCAGTACCCCCCGCCGGGCTGGGGCAACTAATGAAAAACTGTTTTTT.

V and J are TRBV6-4 and TRBJ1-2; the match to TRBD1 covers 7 bases. CDR3 size: 14 residues. CDR1 and CDR2 (germline): MRHNA, SNTAGT. V lost 5 bases and J lost 6; bases outside the gene matches: 9. The CDR3 sequence: CASSPGQAEHGYTF. CDR3 coding DNA: TGTGCCAGCAGTCCCGGACAGGCTGAACATGGCTACACCTTC.

The rearrangement uses TRBV29-1 and TRBJ2-7; 8 nucleotides agree with TRBD2. The CDR3 totals 19 residues. Germline V CDR1 and CDR2: SQVTM, ANQGSEA. Trimming took 0 bases from V and 0 from J; bases not matched to a gene: 16. The CDR3 here is CSVEDRGGGNFLISYEQYF. Written as DNA, the CDR3 is TGCAGCGTTGAAGATCGGGGCGGGGGGAACTTTCTGATCTCCTACGAGCAGTACTTC.

The gene calls are TRBV27 and TRBJ1-5; D remains ambiguous. CDR3 length: 13 amino acids. Trimming took off 2 bases at V and 4 bases at J, with 6 bases between the two ends. Germline CDR1 is MNHEY and CDR2 is SMNVEV (reference sequence). The chain's CDR3 is CASSLRGNQPQHF. The CDR3 DNA sequence: TGTGCCAGCAGTTTACGCGGGAATCAGCCCCAGCATTTT.

The chain links TRBV29-1 to TRBJ2-1; TRBD1 matches 7 bases. V was pared by 1 base and J by 9 bases, with 6 bases of the junction left unmatched. Germline assignment: CDR1 SQVTM and CDR2 ANQGSEA. The CDR3 covers 13 residues. The CDR3 here is CSVEVQGDGEQFF. The DNA for the CDR3 is TGCAGCGTTGAAGTGCAGGGGGATGGTGAGCAGTTCTTC.

The chain uses TRBV30 and TRBJ1-5, with TRBD1 as a possible D gene (6 bases). Germline V gives CDR1 GTSNPN, CDR2 SVGIG (reference sequence). The CDR3 contains 13 residues. Trimming cost V 4 bases and J 9 bases, with 16 bases left between them. CDR3 sequence: CAWNPRGEGPQHF. In nucleotides, the CDR3 is TGTGCCTGGAACCCGAGGGGGGAGGGGCCCCAGCATTTT. Complete variable domain (other parts from reference TRBV30 and TRBJ1-5): SQTIHQWPATLVQPVGSPLSLECTVEGTSNPNLYWYRQAAGRGLQLLFYSVGIGQISSEVPQNLSASRPQDRQFILSSKKLLLSDSGFYLCAWNPRGEGPQHFGDGTRLSIL.

The chain is built from TRBV3-1 (or the pseudogene TRBV3-2) and TRBJ2-3; tentatively, D is TRBD2 (5 bases). Trimming shortened V by 3 bases and J by 2 bases, and 12 bases separated the two germline ends. This CDR3 contains 15 residues. Germline values: CDR1 LGHDT, CDR2 YNNKEL (reference sequence). The CDR3 is CASSQRVGNTDTQYF. CDR3 bases: TGTGCCAGCAGCCAGAGGGTTGGGAACACAGATACGCAGTATTTT.

Notes on this clone: The sample has other DNA sequences that encode this CDR3 too. The J gene is TRBJ2-1, the V gene TRBV10-1; TRBD2 matches at 15 bases. This CDR3 region has 18 residues. V shed 3 bases and J 4 bases; nucleotides not matched to a gene: 7. The germline gives CDR1 WNHNN, CDR2 SYGVQD (reference sequence). The DNA of the CDR3 is TGCGCCAGCAGTGAATCGGGACTAGCGGGGGGACTTTACAATGAGCAGTTCTTC. Translated: CASSESGLAGGLYNEQFF.

The chain has TRBV7-8 and TRBJ2-7; TRBD1 aligns across 8 bases. V was clipped by 0 bases and J by 7 bases; unmatched bases: 8. The germline V gene has CDR1 SGHVS and CDR2 FQNEAQ. This CDR3 is built from 15 residues. The CDR3 DNA sequence: TGTGCCAGCAGCTTAGCGGGACAGGTTATGGGGGAGCAGTACTTC. Encoded protein: CASSLAGQVMGEQYF.

The rearrangement joins TRBV11-2 to TRBJ2-1, with D uncertain. The V end was cut by 1 base, the J end by 7 bases, with 14 bases between. The CDR3 has 15 residues. Germline CDR1 is SGHAT and CDR2 is FQNNGV. The CDR3 loop is CASSLVNGGENEQFF. CDR3 in DNA: TGTGCCAGCAGCTTAGTAAATGGTGGCGAAAATGAGCAGTTCTTC.

This clone was detected only once. The chain combines TRBV12-3 or TRBV12-4 with TRBJ2-1; tentatively, D is TRBD1 or TRBD2 (5 bases each). This CDR3 spans 13 amino acids. V was shortened by 7 bases and J by 4 bases, with 11 bases between the two germline ends. The CDR3 DNA sequence: TGTGCCAGCACCCCGGGGCCTTACAATGAGCAGTTCTTC. Translated, it gives CASTPGPYNEQFF.

The V call is TRBV19, the J call TRBJ2-7, with D tentatively TRBD1 or TRBD2 (7 bases each). Germline values: CDR1 LNHDA, CDR2 SQIVND (reference sequence). This CDR3 contains 14 residues. V dropped 9 bases and J dropped 3 bases, with 18 bases sitting between them. The DNA for the CDR3 is TGTGCCAGGCCCCCAGGGGGGGAAGTCTACGAGCAGTACTTC. Translating gives CARPPGGEVYEQYF.

The V gene is TRBV30, the J gene TRBJ1-2; 9 nucleotides match TRBD1. Trimming took 1 base from V and 6 from J; bases not matched to a gene: 12. The CDR3 sequence is 16 residues long. Germline V CDR1 and CDR2: GTSNPN, SVGIG (reference sequence). The CDR3 protein is CAWSALSGTGRNGYTF. In DNA form, the CDR3 reads TGTGCCTGGAGTGCGCTATCCGGGACAGGGAGAAATGGCTACACCTTC.

The chain links TRBV5-6 to TRBJ1-3; D uncertain. V lost 3 bases and J lost 1, with 14 bases in between. The CDR3 is 16 amino acids. Per the germline V gene, CDR1 is SGHDT and CDR2 is YYEEEE. The chain's CDR3 is CASSSILGMSGNTIYF. As DNA, the CDR3 is TGTGCCAGCAGCTCAATACTTGGAATGTCTGGAAACACCATATATTTT.